The T cell receptor (beta chain) under discussion was sequenced for a study of T cell clonality in common variable immunodeficiency. Overall study results and limits: Common variable immunodeficiency TCR beta sequences reportedly had fewer deletions and N-nucleotide insertions. CVID subjects had higher TCRbeta clonality than healthy controls, most marked in about a third. Fewer TCRbeta clones were shared among CVID subjects than controls.

There are 15 residues in the CDR3. CDR1 and CDR2 (germline): MGHRA, YSYEKL. V lost 3 bases to trimming and J lost 9 bases, with 15 bases between them. This clone was counted at least ten times. The antigen remains undetermined. Read coverage stops 3 residues before the CDR3 terminus; the germline J gene supplies the remainder. Control and CVID samples contributed equal amounts of genomic DNA. Generated by immunoSEQ multiplex PCR, the TCRdb table keeps only in-frame clones and is missing some. Sampling found around 60,000 clones, none seen once. Material for sequencing was peripheral blood mononuclear cells. The rearrangement links TRBV4-1 to TRBJ1-6; D remains unclear. This sequence was found in a person aged 18 to 75 in good health. CDR3: CASSQGGGVSSPLHF. Partial CDR3 DNA: TGCGCCAGCAGCCAGGGCGGCGGGGTTAGTTCACCC.